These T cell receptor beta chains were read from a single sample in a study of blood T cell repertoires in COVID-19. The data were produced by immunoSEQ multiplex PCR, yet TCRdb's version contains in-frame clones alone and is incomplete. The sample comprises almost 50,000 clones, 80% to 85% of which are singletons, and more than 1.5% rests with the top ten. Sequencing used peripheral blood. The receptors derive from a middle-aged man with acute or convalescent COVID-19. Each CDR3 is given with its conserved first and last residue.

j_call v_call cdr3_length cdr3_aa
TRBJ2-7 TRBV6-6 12 CASSEGGYEQYF
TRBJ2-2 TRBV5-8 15 CASSLLPGVTGELFF
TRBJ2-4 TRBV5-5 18 CASSSGTSGIVAKNIQYF
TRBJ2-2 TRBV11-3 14 CASKWTSLSGELFF
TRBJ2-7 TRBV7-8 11 CASSFAYEQYF
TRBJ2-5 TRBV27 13 CASSWRYQETQYF
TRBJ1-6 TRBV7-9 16 CASSLGQGRHNSPLHF
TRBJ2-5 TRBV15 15 CATSRGRGNRETQYF
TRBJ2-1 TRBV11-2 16 CASSSLLAGDYGEQFF
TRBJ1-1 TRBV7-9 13 CASTISGNTEAFF
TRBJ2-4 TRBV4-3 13 CASSQRTGTVQYF
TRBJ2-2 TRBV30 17 CAWSVWRTSGNTGELFF
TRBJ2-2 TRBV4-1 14 CASSVGMNTGELFF
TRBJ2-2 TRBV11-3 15 CASSPTGSNTGELFF
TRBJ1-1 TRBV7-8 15 CASSLLGARNTEAFF
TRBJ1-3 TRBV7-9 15 CASSPDRESGNTIYF
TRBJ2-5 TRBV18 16 CASSPSTGGNQETQYF
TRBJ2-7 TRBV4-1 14 CASSPNQGSYEQYF
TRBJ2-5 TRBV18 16 CASSPLTAGARETQYF
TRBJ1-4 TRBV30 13 CAWRTWTAEKLFF
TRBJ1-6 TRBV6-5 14 CASSYGQELSPLHF
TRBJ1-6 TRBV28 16 CASSILTGFNNSPLHF
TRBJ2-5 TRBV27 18 CASSLFPGLAGDQETQYF
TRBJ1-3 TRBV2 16 CASSESRSSSGNTIYF
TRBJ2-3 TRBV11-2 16 CASSLEAGISTDTQYF
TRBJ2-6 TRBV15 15 CATGLGGSGANVLTF
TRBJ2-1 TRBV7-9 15 CASSSPGQVRNEQFF
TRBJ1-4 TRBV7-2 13 CASSFGGSDKLFF
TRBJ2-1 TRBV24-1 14 CATSSLRVANEQFF
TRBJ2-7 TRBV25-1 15 CASSETSGQYYEQYF
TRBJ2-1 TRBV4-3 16 CASSQVSGRAYNEQFF
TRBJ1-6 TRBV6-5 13 CASSSATDSPLHF
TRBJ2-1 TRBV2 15 CASSSQRAPYNEQFF
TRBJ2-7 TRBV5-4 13 CASSLGASYEQYF
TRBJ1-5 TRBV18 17 CASSLYRDRDSNQPQHF
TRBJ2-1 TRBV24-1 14 CATSDFGRSYEQFF
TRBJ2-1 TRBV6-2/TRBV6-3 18 CASSGLAGGLSSYNEQFF